Below are 10 T cell receptor beta chains sequenced from a single sample in a study of shared clonotypes between healthy human individuals. Repertoires were generated with immunoSEQ multiplex PCR, while TCRdb's copy carries only in-frame clones and drops some. The sample gives more than 1,200,000 clones, approximately 98.5% of which show up once; 0.36% is in the top ten. Sequenced input: naive CD4+ T cells sorted from blood. Sample subset: CD45RA+ positively selected. These receptors came from a man between 25 and 39 years old in good health.

CDR3 sequence: CASSSYRDSNQPQHF. In DNA, the CDR3 is TGTGCCAGCAGTTCTTACAGGGATAGCAATCAGCCCCAGCATTTT. The genes are TRBV6-5 and TRBJ1-5; weak D call: TRBD1 (6 bases). Germline V CDR1 and CDR2: MNHEY, SVGAGI. Trimming took off 4 bases at V and 0 bases at J, with 10 bases between the two ends. The CDR3 is 15 amino acids.

The chain combines TRBV21-1 with TRBJ2-7; TRBD1, the D gene given by the table, was not confirmed from the DNA. TRBV21-1 is a listed pseudogene. This CDR3 has 14 amino acids. The CDR3 is CASSHYREFYEQYF. The CDR3 nucleotides read TGTGCCAGCAGCCACTACAGGGAATTTTACGAGCAGTACTTC.

On this clone: The sample contains more than one DNA sequence encoding this CDR3. This chain connects TRBV5-1 to TRBJ1-2; unclear D gene. Germline CDR1 and CDR2: SGHRS and YFSETQ. The CDR3 is 12 residues long. Trimming pared 0 bases from V and 4 bases from J, leaving 4 bases between. The CDR3 sequence is CASSLAGYGYTF. CDR3 nucleotide sequence: TGCGCCAGCAGCTTGGCCGGCTATGGCTACACCTTC.

The chain combines TRBV7-3 with TRBJ2-7; the match to TRBD1 covers 9 bases. V was pared by 4 bases and J by 1 base, with 8 bases of the junction left unmatched. This CDR3 has 16 residues. Germline values: CDR1 SGHTA, CDR2 FQGTGA. The DNA of the CDR3 is TGTGCCAGCAGCTCGAGGGGTGGACAGGGGTCCTACGAGCAGTACTTC. This encodes CASSSRGGQGSYEQYF. Full variable domain (rest looked up from reference TRBV7-3 and TRBJ2-7): GAGVSQTPSNKVTEKGKYVELRCDPISGHTALYWYRQSLGQGPEFLIYFQGTGAADDSGLPNDRFFAVRPEGSVSTLKIQRTERGDSAVYLCASSSRGGQGSYEQYFGPGTRLTVT.

The chain uses TRBV6-1 and TRBJ2-7; TRBD2 agrees at 8 bases. With V trimmed by 7 bases and J by 2 bases, 10 bases remained unmatched. Germline V CDR1 and CDR2: MNHNS, SASEGT. This CDR3 spans 15 amino acids. DNA for the CDR3: TGTGCCAGCATGCGCGCGGGAGGAACGACCTACGAGCAGTACTTC. Translating gives CASMRAGGTTYEQYF.

The chain has TRBV6-1 and TRBJ2-2; D perhaps matches TRBD2 (5 bases). Trimming cost V 5 bases and J 4 bases, with 11 bases left between them. The CDR3 loop spans 14 amino acids. Looked up from germline, CDR1 is MNHNS and CDR2 is SASEGT. The CDR3 is CASSTPGSTGELFF. CDR3 coding DNA: TGTGCCAGCAGTACACCGGGGAGCACCGGGGAGCTGTTTTTT.

The CDR3 nucleotides are TGTGCCAGTACCCCAGGTCTAGCGGGCGGTTACAATGAGCAGTTCTTC. Translation: CASTPGLAGGYNEQFF. V usage is TRBV19 and J usage is TRBJ2-1, with 8 bases identical to TRBD2. After removal of 7 bases from V and 4 bases from J, the junction contained 12 bases not matched to a gene. The germline gives CDR1 LNHDA, CDR2 SQIVND (reference sequence). The CDR3 has 16 amino acids.

The V and J genes are TRBV28 and TRBJ1-5; D gene ambiguous. Germline CDR1 is MDHEN and CDR2 is SYDVKM. This CDR3 comprises 12 residues. V was shortened by 7 bases and J by 5 bases, with 9 bases between the two germline ends. The CDR3 sequence is CASKNIHQPQHF. As DNA, the CDR3 is TGTGCCAGCAAGAATATTCATCAGCCCCAGCATTTT.

A word on this clone: Other DNA sequences in the same sample also yield this CDR3. This chain connects TRBV9 to TRBJ2-5; D gene uncertain. V was cut by 0 bases and J by 0 bases, with 6 bases left in between. The CDR3 sequence is 14 residues long. In germline, CDR1 is SGDLS, CDR2 YYNGEE. In DNA, the CDR3 is TGTGCCAGCAGCGTAGGGCCGTACCAAGAGACCCAGTACTTC. Translation: CASSVGPYQETQYF.

The V call is TRBV7-2, the J call TRBJ2-5, with D possibly TRBD2 on 6 matching bases. V lost 0 bases and J lost 4, with 12 bases in between. The CDR3 is 15 amino acids. Germline V CDR1 and CDR2: SGHTA, FQGNSA. CDR3 bases: TGTGCCAGCAGCTTAGCCGGAGCGGGCCCAGAGACCCAGTACTTC. Its protein is CASSLAGAGPETQYF.